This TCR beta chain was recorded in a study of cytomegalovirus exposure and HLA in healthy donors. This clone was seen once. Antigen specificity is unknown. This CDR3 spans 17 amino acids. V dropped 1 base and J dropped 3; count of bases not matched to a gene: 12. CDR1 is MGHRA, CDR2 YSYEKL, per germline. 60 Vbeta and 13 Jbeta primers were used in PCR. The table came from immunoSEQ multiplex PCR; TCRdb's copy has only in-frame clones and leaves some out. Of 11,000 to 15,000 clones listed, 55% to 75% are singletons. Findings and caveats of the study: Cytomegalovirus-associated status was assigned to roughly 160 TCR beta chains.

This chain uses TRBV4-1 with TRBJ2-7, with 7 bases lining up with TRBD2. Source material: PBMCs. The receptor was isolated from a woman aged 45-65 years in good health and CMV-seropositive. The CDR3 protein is CASSQVWARGSHYEQYF. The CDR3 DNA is TGCGCCAGCAGCCAAGTTTGGGCTCGCGGGAGCCACTACGAGCAGTACTTC.